The source of this T cell receptor (beta chain) is a study of response to subunit inactivated influenza vaccine. Study-level points and caveats: That few new T cells are recruited by each seasonal influenza vaccination was the authors' suggestion.

MiXCR, run by TCRdb on the RT-PCR reads, gives a single entry per CDR3 protein. The sample consists of under 200,000 distinct CDR3 sequences, roughly a tenth of them appearing once. This clonotype turned up a few times. The antigen remains unidentified. The germline V gene encodes CDR1 SGHAT and CDR2 FQDESV (reference sequence). The CDR3 covers 16 residues. V was clipped by 2 bases and J by 5 bases; unmatched bases: 8. Sequenced material: CD8+ T cells sorted from PBMCs, taken around 2 years after vaccination. The chain recombines TRBV11-1 with TRBJ2-1, with 8 bases lining up with TRBD2. The clonotype comes from a man between 45 and 75 years old who received an inactivated influenza vaccine. The CDR3 protein is CASSLRSREVDNEQFF. The CDR3 region has the DNA TGTGCCAGCAGCTTACGGTCGCGGGAGGTAGACAATGAGCAGTTCTTC.